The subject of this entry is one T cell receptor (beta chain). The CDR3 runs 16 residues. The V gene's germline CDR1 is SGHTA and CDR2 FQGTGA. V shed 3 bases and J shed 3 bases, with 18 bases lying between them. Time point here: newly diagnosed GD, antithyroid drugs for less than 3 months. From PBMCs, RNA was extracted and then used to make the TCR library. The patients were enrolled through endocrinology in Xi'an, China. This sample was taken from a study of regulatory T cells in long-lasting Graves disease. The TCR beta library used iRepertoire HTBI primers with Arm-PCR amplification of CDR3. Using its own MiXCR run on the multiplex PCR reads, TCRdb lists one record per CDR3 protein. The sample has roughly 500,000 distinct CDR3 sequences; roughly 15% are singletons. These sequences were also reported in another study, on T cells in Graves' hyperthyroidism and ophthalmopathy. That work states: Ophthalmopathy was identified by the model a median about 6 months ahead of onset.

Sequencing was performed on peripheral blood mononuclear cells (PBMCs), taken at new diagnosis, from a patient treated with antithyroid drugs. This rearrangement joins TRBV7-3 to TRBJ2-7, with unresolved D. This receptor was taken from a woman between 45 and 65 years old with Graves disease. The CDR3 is CASSFTGGGRGYEQYF. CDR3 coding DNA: TGTGCCAGCAGCTTTACGGGCGGCGGTCGTGGCTACGAGCAGTACTTC. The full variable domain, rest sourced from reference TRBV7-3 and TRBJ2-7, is GAGVSQTPSNKVTEKGKYVELRCDPISGHTALYWYRQSLGQGPEFLIYFQGTGAADDSGLPNDRFFAVRPEGSVSTLKIQRTERGDSAVYLCASSFTGGGRGYEQYFGPGTRLTVT.